This section outlines one T cell receptor beta chain sequence together with its context. In the same sample, other DNA sequences code for this CDR3. These data belong to a study of blood T cell repertoires in COVID-19. Study-level background: T cells, B-cell-depleted T cells, or PBMCs provided the cDNA or gDNA that served as material.

The CDR3 runs to 14 residues. In germline, CDR1 is SGHDN, CDR2 FVKESK. V was shortened by 3 bases and J by 1 base, with 9 bases between the two germline ends. In the original processing: Reference gene primers were amplified, and this amplification served to estimate nucleated cell counts. Produced via immunoSEQ multiplex PCR; TCRdb's table is partial and in-frame only. V, J and clone size were drawn from that table, and D and trimming were deduced from the DNA. Among roughly 230,000 clones, 80% to 90% were seen once, and the ten largest hold 3.5% to 4.5%. The gene calls are TRBV14 and TRBJ1-1; D is ambiguous. Sequencing was done on a sample of peripheral blood. The sequence came from a man aged 50-59 years with acute or convalescent COVID-19. Here the CDR3 DNA reads TGTGCCAGCAGCCAGGTGTCAGGGAACACTGAAGCTTTCTTT. Its translation: CASSQVSGNTEAFF.